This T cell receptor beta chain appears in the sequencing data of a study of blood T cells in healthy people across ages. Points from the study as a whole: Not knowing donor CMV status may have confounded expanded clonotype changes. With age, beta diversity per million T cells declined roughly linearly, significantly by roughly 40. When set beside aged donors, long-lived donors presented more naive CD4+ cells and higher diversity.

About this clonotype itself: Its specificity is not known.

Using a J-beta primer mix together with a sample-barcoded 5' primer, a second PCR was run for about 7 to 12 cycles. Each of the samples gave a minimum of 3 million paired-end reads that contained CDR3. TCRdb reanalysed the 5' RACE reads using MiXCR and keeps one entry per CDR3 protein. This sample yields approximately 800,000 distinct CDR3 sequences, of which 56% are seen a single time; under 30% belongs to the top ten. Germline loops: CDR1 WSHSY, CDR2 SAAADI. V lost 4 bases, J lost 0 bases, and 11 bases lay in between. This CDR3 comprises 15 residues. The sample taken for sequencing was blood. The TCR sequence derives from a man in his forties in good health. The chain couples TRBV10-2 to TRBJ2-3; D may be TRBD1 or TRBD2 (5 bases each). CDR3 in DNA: TGCGCCAGCAGTGTTTTCCGGGACAGCACAGATACGCAGTATTTT. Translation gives CASSVFRDSTDTQYF.